These 32 T cell receptor beta chains were all obtained from the same sample, sequenced in a study of cytomegalovirus exposure and HLA in healthy donors. Primers: 60 Vbeta forward and 13 Jbeta reverse. Assay: immunoSEQ multiplex PCR; the TCRdb copy retains only in-frame clones and omits some. The sample has 110,000 to 150,000 clones, around 9.7% seen once. The sequenced sample consisted of PBMCs. These receptors all come from a man aged 50 to 60 in good health and CMV-seronegative.

The sample holds a few counts of this clone. The chain links TRBV6-1 to TRBJ2-5, with TRBD1 matching 9 bases. Matching the DNA end better, TRBJ2-7 makes the J call doubtful. Germline V gene sequence: CDR1 MNHNS, CDR2 SASEGT. The CDR3 loop spans 14 amino acids. The CDR3 spells CASRGQGTSYEQYF. The CDR3 region has the DNA TGTGCCAGCAGGGGACAGGGAACTTCCTACGAGCAGTACTTC.

This clone was recorded once. V and J are TRBV7-3 and TRBJ2-1, with 10 bases identical to TRBD1. CDR1 is SGHTA, CDR2 FQGTGA, per germline. With V trimmed by 5 bases and J by 5 bases, 9 bases remained unmatched. The CDR3 runs 16 residues. In DNA, the CDR3 is TGTGCCAGCAGCGGAAAGAGACAGGGGGCTCACAATGAGCAGTTCTTC. It translates to CASSGKRQGAHNEQFF.

This clone was seen more than once but under ten times. The chain is built from TRBV5-1 and TRBJ2-5; 7 nucleotides align to TRBD2. With 0 bases clipped from V and 4 bases from J, the junction kept 0 bases outside the gene matches. CDR3 size: 13 residues. The V gene's germline CDR1 is SGHRS and CDR2 YFSETQ. The CDR3 DNA reads as TGCGCCAGCAGCTTGGGGGGGGGAGAGACCCAGTACTTC. Its translation is CASSLGGGETQYF.

This clone occurred a few times. This chain connects TRBV2 to TRBJ2-3; 7 positions match TRBD2. The CDR3 is made up of 15 amino acids. Unmatched junction bases numbered 9, after V lost 8 bases and J lost 1 base. Germline V gene data show CDR1 as SNHLY and CDR2 as FYNNEI. The CDR3 loop is CASQRERGGTDTQYF. The DNA of the CDR3 is TGTGCCAGCCAGAGGGAACGGGGGGGCACAGATACGCAGTATTTT.

The gene calls are TRBV5-1 and TRBJ1-1, with 7 bases aligning to TRBD1. Germline V gives CDR1 SGHRS, CDR2 YFSETQ. V gave up 4 bases and J gave up 5 bases; unmatched junction bases: 5. The CDR3 totals 13 residues. CDR3: CASSRDRETEAFF. CDR3 nucleotide sequence: TGCGCCAGCAGCAGAGACAGGGAGACTGAAGCTTTCTTT.

The chain carries TRBV9 and TRBJ2-7, with D maybe TRBD2 (5 bases). CDR3 length: 13 amino acids. Germline assignment: CDR1 SGDLS and CDR2 YYNGEE. Trimming cost V 3 bases and J 7 bases, with 14 bases left between them. As DNA, the CDR3 is TGTGCCAGCAGCGCCCGTAGCGATGATGAGCAGTACTTC. Translation: CASSARSDDEQYF.

In the case of this clone: At one end, the junction sequence differs from germline, possibly due to a read error. The chain is built from TRBV7-7 and TRBJ2-5, with TRBD1 as a possible D gene (6 bases). Per germline, CDR1 SSHAT and CDR2 FNYEAQ (reference sequence). The length of the CDR3 is 14 residues. CDR3 sequence: CASSQTGQQETQYF. The CDR3 DNA reads as TGTGCTAGCAGCCAAACCGGACAGCAAGAGACCCAGTACTTC.

A few counts support this clone. This same CDR3 is encoded by further DNA sequences in the sample. This chain links TRBV5-4 with TRBJ2-3; TRBD1 might be the D (6 bases). Between the trimmed V and J ends, which lost 4 bases and 2 bases, there was a span of 11 bases. From germline, CDR1 is SGHNT and CDR2 YYREEE (reference sequence). This CDR3 is built from 14 residues. DNA for the CDR3: TGTGCCAGCAGCCCCGGACAGATCACAGATACGCAGTATTTT. Protein product: CASSPGQITDTQYF.

CDR3 bases: TGTGCCAGTAGTCGCCCGGGACAGGGCTACGAGCAGTACTTC. It is translated as CASSRPGQGYEQYF. The chain joins TRBV19 to TRBJ2-7; 9 bases are a match to TRBD1. This CDR3 contains 14 residues. In germline, CDR1 is LNHDA, CDR2 SQIVND (reference sequence). V was clipped by 5 bases and J by 3 bases; unmatched bases: 5.

The chain couples TRBV18 to TRBJ2-7, with D uncertain. CDR1 KGHSH and CDR2 LQKENI come from the germline V gene. The length of the CDR3 is 12 residues. V lost 5 bases and J 0 bases, leaving 5 bases between the germline ends. This CDR3 reads CASSDNSYEQYF. The CDR3 DNA reads TGTGCCAGCTCAGACAACTCCTACGAGCAGTACTTC.

The V call is TRBV2, the J call TRBJ1-1; 8 nucleotides line up with TRBD1. With 8 bases clipped from V and 9 bases from J, the junction kept 8 bases outside the gene matches. This CDR3 has 12 residues. Germline CDR1 reads SNHLY; CDR2 reads FYNNEI. CDR3 protein: CASHPDRAQAFF. CDR3 nucleotides: TGTGCCAGCCATCCGGACAGGGCCCAAGCTTTCTTT.

This clone was seen more than once but under ten times. This chain links TRBV4-1 with TRBJ2-7; a weak D match, TRBD1 (6 bases). Germline V gene lookup returns CDR1 MGHRA and CDR2 YSYEKL. Trimming cost V 5 bases and J 6 bases, with 14 bases left between them. This CDR3 spans 13 amino acids. CDR3 protein: CASSATGTFEQYF. The CDR3 region has the DNA TGCGCCAGCAGCGCTACCGGGACATTCGAGCAGTACTTC.

The chain is built from TRBV5-1 and TRBJ2-5; TRBD2 matches 8 bases. Trimming took 2 bases from V and 5 from J; bases not matched to a gene: 8. The CDR3 sequence is 15 residues long. Germline V CDR1 and CDR2: SGHRS, YFSETQ. CDR3 bases: TGCGCCAGCAGCTTAATAGCGGGGTCACGGGAGACCCAGTACTTC. This codes for CASSLIAGSRETQYF.

This sequence joins TRBV7-9 and TRBJ2-7; 9 nucleotides match TRBD2. The CDR3 consists of 15 residues. J lost 5 bases, V lost 9 bases, and 14 bases had no gene match. Germline loops: CDR1 SEHNR, CDR2 FQNEAQ (reference sequence). CDR3 nucleotide sequence: TGTGCCAGTCTGCGGCGAGCGGGAGGATTAAACGAGCAGTACTTC. It specifies CASLRRAGGLNEQYF.

There are a few counts of this clone. The chain combines TRBV29-1 with TRBJ2-1; the match to TRBD2 covers 12 bases. Germline V lookup: CDR1 SQVTM, CDR2 ANQGSEA. V shed 6 bases, J shed 7 bases, and the junction held 16 bases outside the gene matches. The CDR3 extends over 17 amino acids. The CDR3 DNA reads TGCAGCGTCGATCGACGTCTAGCGGGAGGGCACCGTAATGAGCAGTTCTTC. It translates to CSVDRRLAGGHRNEQFF.

In its sample, this clone was seen once. The V call is TRBV30, the J call TRBJ1-4, with D unclear. V was shortened by 4 bases and J by 3 bases, with 12 bases between the two germline ends. The CDR3 extends over 14 amino acids. Germline V gene sequence: CDR1 GTSNPN, CDR2 SVGIG (reference sequence). The CDR3 bases are TGTGCCTGGACCTACGGGGAAGCTAATGAAAAACTGTTTTTT. Its translation is CAWTYGEANEKLFF.

The V gene is TRBV18, the J gene TRBJ1-2; 9 bases map to TRBD1. There are 15 residues in the CDR3. The germline V gene has CDR1 KGHSH and CDR2 LQKENI. V trimming: 3 bases; J trimming: 6 bases; junction bases outside the gene matches: 8. This CDR3 is CASSPSGQGSNGYTF. The CDR3 DNA reads as TGTGCCAGCTCACCTTCGGGACAGGGATCTAATGGCTACACCTTC.

A few counts support this clone. The rearrangement joins TRBV15 to TRBJ1-5, with D possibly being TRBD1 (6 bases). The CDR3 extends over 15 amino acids. The V and J ends lost 4 bases and 1 base respectively, with 11 bases between them. Germline loops: CDR1 LNHNV, CDR2 YYDKDF (reference sequence). The CDR3 loop is CATSIPQGSNQPQHF. The CDR3 region has the DNA TGTGCCACCAGCATACCACAGGGAAGCAATCAGCCCCAGCATTTT.

The CDR3 here is CASSLATVAGGYGYTF. The CDR3 coding sequence is TGTGCCAGCAGCTTAGCGACAGTGGCAGGGGGCTATGGCTACACCTTC. The rearrangement uses TRBV7-2 and TRBJ1-2, with TRBD1 matching over 7 bases. V shed 0 bases, J shed 4 bases, and the junction held 8 bases outside the gene matches. The CDR3 totals 16 residues. Per germline, CDR1 SGHTA and CDR2 FQGNSA.

V usage is TRBV7-9 and J usage is TRBJ1-3, with D tentatively TRBD1 (5 bases). Trimming cost V 5 bases and J 4 bases, with 21 bases left between them. Germline lookup yields CDR1 SEHNR and CDR2 FQNEAQ (reference sequence). The CDR3 runs to 17 residues. The CDR3 region is CASSRPDREVLGNTIYF. The CDR3 DNA reads as TGTGCCAGCAGCCGACCCGACAGAGAGGTGCTCGGAAACACCATATATTTT.

This CDR3 is CASSSGFYEQFF. In DNA, the CDR3 is TGTGCCAGCAGCTCAGGGTTCTATGAGCAGTTCTTC. The chain links TRBV5-4 to TRBJ2-1, with D possibly TRBD1 on 5 matching bases. Germline V gene lookup returns CDR1 SGHNT and CDR2 YYREEE (reference sequence). The CDR3 has 12 amino acids. Trimming removed 3 bases from V and 8 bases from J, with 9 bases in between.

This clone was detected a few times. The chain joins TRBV18 to TRBJ1-6; 8 bases agree with TRBD1. The V gene end was trimmed by 2 bases and the J gene end by 5 bases; junction bases not matched to a gene: 14. The V gene's germline CDR1 is KGHSH and CDR2 LQKENI. The CDR3 has 19 amino acids. The CDR3 is CASSPVRTGSSNNNSPLHF. The CDR3, as DNA: TGTGCCAGCTCACCAGTCCGGACAGGGTCTTCCAATAATAATTCACCCCTCCACTTT. The full variable domain, its missing parts supplied by reference TRBV18 and TRBJ1-6, is NAGVMQNPRHLVRRRGQEARLRCSPMKGHSHVYWYRQLPEEGLKFMVYLQKENIIDESGMPKERFSAEFPKEGPSILRIQQVVRGDSAAYFCASSPVRTGSSNNNSPLHFGNGTRLTVT.

This clone showed up just a few times. The V call is TRBV19, the J call TRBJ1-1; a possible D gene is TRBD1 (5 bases). CDR1 and CDR2 (germline): LNHDA, SQIVND (reference sequence). The CDR3 totals 16 residues. Deletions cut 3 bases from V and 0 bases from J, with 14 bases between. This CDR3 is CASSIELGAMNTEAFF. CDR3 DNA sequence: TGTGCCAGTAGTATTGAGTTAGGGGCCATGAACACTGAAGCTTTCTTT.

The rearrangement links TRBV4-2 to TRBJ2-7; maybe TRBD1 (6 bases). V lost 5 bases and J 3 bases, leaving 14 bases between the germline ends. CDR3 size: 14 residues. Germline-derived CDR1 and CDR2 are LGHNA and YNFKEQ. CDR3 nucleotides: TGTGCCAGCAGCAAAGGGACACAGATCTACGAGCAGTACTTC. Amino acid sequence: CASSKGTQIYEQYF.

This chain uses TRBV6-1 with TRBJ1-6; 7 nucleotides agree with TRBD1. The CDR3 is 14 amino acids. Germline assignment: CDR1 MNHNS and CDR2 SASEGT. Trimming cost V 8 bases and J 4 bases; bases outside gene matches: 5. The CDR3 is CASLRDSYNSPLHF. The CDR3 DNA is TGTGCCAGCCTCCGGGACAGTTATAATTCACCCCTCCACTTT.

This clone was counted only a few times. The chain couples TRBV2 to TRBJ2-7; tentative D call: TRBD1 (6 bases). Looked up from germline, CDR1 is SNHLY and CDR2 is FYNNEI. Trimming left V 6 bases short and J 7 bases short, with 10 bases between. The CDR3 sequence is 11 residues long. CDR3 nucleotides: TGTGCCAGCAGGCCAACAGGGGAGCAGTACTTC. It specifies CASRPTGEQYF.

The rearrangement joins TRBV7-9 to TRBJ2-1; D is possibly TRBD1 (6 bases). V gave up 3 bases and J gave up 0 bases, with 9 bases separating them. Germline V gene lookup returns CDR1 SEHNR and CDR2 FQNEAQ (reference sequence). The CDR3 has 15 amino acids. In DNA, the CDR3 is TGTGCCAGCAGCTTGGACAGTCCCTCCTACAATGAGCAGTTCTTC. This translates into CASSLDSPSYNEQFF.

The chain has TRBV7-8 and TRBJ2-2, with D possibly matching TRBD2 (7 bases). V lost 6 bases, J lost 7 bases, and 18 bases lay in between. The CDR3 length is 15 residues. Germline V gene lookup returns CDR1 SGHVS and CDR2 FQNEAQ. CDR3 residues: CASRSGGGPGGELFF. The CDR3 DNA follows: TGTGCCAGCAGGTCTGGCGGGGGCCCGGGCGGGGAGCTGTTTTTT.

This clone showed up just a few times. The chain couples TRBV7-9 to TRBJ2-2; the D gene is possibly TRBD2 (6 bases). Trimming removed 6 bases at V and 3 bases at J, with 14 bases between. The CDR3 has 15 amino acids. Germline V gives CDR1 SEHNR, CDR2 FQNEAQ (reference sequence). The CDR3 region is CASRLSGEDTGELFF. CDR3 nucleotide sequence: TGTGCCAGCAGGCTGTCGGGAGAGGACACCGGGGAGCTGTTTTTT.

This sequence joins TRBV7-9 and TRBJ1-2; 8 bases are shared with TRBD1. The CDR3 contains 14 residues. Germline CDR1 SEHNR, CDR2 FQNEAQ (reference sequence). With 2 bases clipped from V and 6 bases from J, the junction kept 5 bases outside the gene matches. CDR3 sequence reads: CASSLTGGEDGYTF. The CDR3 DNA reads as TGTGCCAGCAGCTTAACAGGGGGTGAAGATGGCTACACCTTC.

This clone was observed a few times. The chain has TRBV6-1 and TRBJ2-1; 11 nucleotides align to TRBD1. Germline V CDR1 and CDR2: MNHNS, SASEGT. With 9 bases clipped from V and 5 bases from J, the junction kept 6 bases outside the gene matches. The CDR3 has 14 residues. This CDR3 is CARSAGQGDNEQFF. The CDR3 DNA is TGTGCCAGGAGCGCGGGACAGGGGGACAATGAGCAGTTCTTC.

In this sample, this clone turned up a few times. The rearrangement links TRBV15 to TRBJ1-1, with 9 nucleotides matching TRBD1. After removal of 7 bases from V and 0 bases from J, the junction contained 3 bases not matched to a gene. Germline CDR1 LNHNV, CDR2 YYDKDF (reference sequence). This CDR3 region has 14 residues. This CDR3 is CATTWDRVNTEAFF. In DNA form, the CDR3 reads TGTGCCACCACCTGGGACAGGGTGAACACTGAAGCTTTCTTT. The entire variable domain, with the rest obtained from reference TRBV15 and TRBJ1-1, is as follows: DAMVIQNPRYQVTQFGKPVTLSCSQTLNHNVMYWYQQKSSQAPKLLFHYYDKDFNNEADTPDNFQSRRPNTSFCFLDIRSPGLGDTAMYLCATTWDRVNTEAFFGQGTRLTVV.